This paragraph reports one T cell receptor beta chain. Antigen unknown. The data are from a study of early T cells in non-severe SARS-CoV-2 infection. Looking at the study overall: RNA in bulk from unsorted whole blood was sequenced, and chains were unpaired. Study conclusions and caveats: Clonotype matching in VDJdb favored anti-spike CD8 responses and did not capture private and CD4 specificities.

Individual cDNA molecules each received unique molecular identifiers attached to them. TCRdb re-derived calls from the 5' RACE reads in MiXCR, one entry per CDR3 protein. The table shows some 80,000 distinct CDR3 sequences, with 4.5% to 6% occurring only once. This TCR came from an adult who was a healthcare worker with PCR-confirmed SARS-CoV-2 infection or an uninfected control (not recorded which). The sequenced sample was whole blood, obtained at baseline.

Here the CDR3 reads CASSQQGQTGEQYF. The DNA of the CDR3 is TGTGCCAGCAGCCAACAGGGGCAGACGGGCGAGCAGTACTTC. The chain carries TRBV11-3 and TRBJ2-7, with 7 bases aligning to TRBD1. Germline trimming cut 5 bases from V and 6 bases from J; bases unmatched to any gene: 10. Germline-derived CDR1 and CDR2 are SGHNT and YENEEA. This CDR3 spans 14 amino acids.